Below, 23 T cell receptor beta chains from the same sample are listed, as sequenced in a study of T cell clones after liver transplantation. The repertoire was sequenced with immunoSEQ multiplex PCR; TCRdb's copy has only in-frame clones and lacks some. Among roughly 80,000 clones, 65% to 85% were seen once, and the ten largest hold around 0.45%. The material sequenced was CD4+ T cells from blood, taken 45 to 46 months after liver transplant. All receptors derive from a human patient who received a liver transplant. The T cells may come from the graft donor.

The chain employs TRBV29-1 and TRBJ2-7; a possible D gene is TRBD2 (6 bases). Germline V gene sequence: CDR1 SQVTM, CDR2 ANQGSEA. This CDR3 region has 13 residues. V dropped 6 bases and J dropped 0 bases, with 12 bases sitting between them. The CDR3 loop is CSVGGLLSYEQYF. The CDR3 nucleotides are TGCAGCGTGGGTGGACTACTCTCCTACGAGCAGTACTTC.

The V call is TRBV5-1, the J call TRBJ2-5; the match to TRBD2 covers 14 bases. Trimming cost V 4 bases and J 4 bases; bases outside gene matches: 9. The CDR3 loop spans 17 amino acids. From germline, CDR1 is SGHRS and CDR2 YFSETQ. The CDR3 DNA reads TGCGCCAGCAGCGTCGGACTAGCGGGAGGATCAGGAGAGACCCAGTACTTC. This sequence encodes CASSVGLAGGSGETQYF.

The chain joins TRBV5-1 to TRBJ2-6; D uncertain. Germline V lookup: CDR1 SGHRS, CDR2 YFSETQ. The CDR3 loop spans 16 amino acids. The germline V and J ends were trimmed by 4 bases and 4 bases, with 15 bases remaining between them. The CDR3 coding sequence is TGCGCCAGCAGCCAGCCCATGGTAGGCGGGGCCAACGTCCTGACTTTC. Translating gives CASSQPMVGGANVLTF.

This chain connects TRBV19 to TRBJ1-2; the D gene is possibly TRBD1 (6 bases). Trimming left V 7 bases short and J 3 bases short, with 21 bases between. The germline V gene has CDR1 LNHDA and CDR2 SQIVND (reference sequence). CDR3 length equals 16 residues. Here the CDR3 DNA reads TGTGCCAGTATTCCCAAACCTAAGACAGGTCACTATGGCTACACCTTC. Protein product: CASIPKPKTGHYGYTF.

This CDR3 is CASSHPAGGSPGELFF. DNA for the CDR3: TGTGCCAGCAGCCACCCAGCGGGAGGATCTCCCGGGGAGCTGTTTTTT. The gene calls are TRBV4-2 and TRBJ2-2, with 9 bases matching TRBD2. The trim removed 3 bases at V and 6 bases at J, leaving 8 bases unmatched. The CDR3 loop spans 16 amino acids. The V gene's germline CDR1 is LGHNA and CDR2 YNFKEQ.

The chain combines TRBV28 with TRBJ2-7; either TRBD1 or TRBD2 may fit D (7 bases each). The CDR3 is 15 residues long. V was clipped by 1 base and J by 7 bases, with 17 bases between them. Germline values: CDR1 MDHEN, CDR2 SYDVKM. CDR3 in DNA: TGTGCCAGCAGTTTATCCGGGCAGGGGGGGGCGGAGCAGTACTTC. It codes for CASSLSGQGGAEQYF.

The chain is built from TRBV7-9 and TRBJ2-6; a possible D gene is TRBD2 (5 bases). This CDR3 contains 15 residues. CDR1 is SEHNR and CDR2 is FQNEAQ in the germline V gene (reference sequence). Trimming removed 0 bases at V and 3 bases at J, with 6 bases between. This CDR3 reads CASSLAGSGANVLTF. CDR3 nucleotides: TGTGCCAGCAGCTTAGCAGGGAGTGGGGCCAACGTCCTGACTTTC.

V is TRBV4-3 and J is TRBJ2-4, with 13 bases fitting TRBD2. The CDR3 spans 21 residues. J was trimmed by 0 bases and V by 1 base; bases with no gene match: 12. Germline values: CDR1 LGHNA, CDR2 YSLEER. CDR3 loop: CASSQGLAGGPATQAKNIQYF. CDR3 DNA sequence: TGCGCCAGCAGCCAAGGACTAGCGGGAGGCCCTGCTACACAAGCCAAAAACATTCAGTACTTC.

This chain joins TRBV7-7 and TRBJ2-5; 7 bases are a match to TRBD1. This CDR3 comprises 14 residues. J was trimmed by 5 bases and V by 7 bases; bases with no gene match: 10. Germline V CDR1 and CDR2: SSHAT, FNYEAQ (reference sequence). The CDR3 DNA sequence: TGTGCCAGCAAACTCTGGGACAGAGGGGAGACCCAGTACTTC. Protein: CASKLWDRGETQYF. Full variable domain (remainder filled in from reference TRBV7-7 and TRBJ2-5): GAGVSQSPRYKVTKRGQDVTLRCDPISSHATLYWYQQALGQGPEFLTYFNYEAQPDKSGLPSDRFSAERPEGSISTLTIQRTEQRDSAMYRCASKLWDRGETQYFGPGTRLLVL.

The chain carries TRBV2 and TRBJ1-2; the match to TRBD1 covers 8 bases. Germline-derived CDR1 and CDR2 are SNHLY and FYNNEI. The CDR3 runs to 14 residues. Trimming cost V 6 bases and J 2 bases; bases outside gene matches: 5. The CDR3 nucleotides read TGTGCCAGCAGCCAGGGACAGGTGAACTATGGCTACACCTTC. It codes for CASSQGQVNYGYTF.

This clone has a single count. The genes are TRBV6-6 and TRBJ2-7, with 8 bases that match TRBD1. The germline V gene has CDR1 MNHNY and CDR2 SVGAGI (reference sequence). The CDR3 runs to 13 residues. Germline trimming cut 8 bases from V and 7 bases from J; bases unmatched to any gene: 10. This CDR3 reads CASWGQGAREQYF. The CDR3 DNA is TGTGCCAGCTGGGGGCAGGGGGCGCGGGAGCAGTACTTC.

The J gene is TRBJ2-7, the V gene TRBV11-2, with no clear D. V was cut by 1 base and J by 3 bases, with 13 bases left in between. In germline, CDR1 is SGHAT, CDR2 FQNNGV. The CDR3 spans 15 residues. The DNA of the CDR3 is TGTGCCAGCAGCTTAGGTAACTCTGACTTCTACGAGCAGTACTTC. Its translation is CASSLGNSDFYEQYF. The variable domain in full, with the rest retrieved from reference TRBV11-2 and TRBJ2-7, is EAGVAQSPRYKIIEKRQSVAFWCNPISGHATLYWYQQILGQGPKLLIQFQNNGVVDDSQLPKDRFSAERLKGVDSTLKIQPAKLEDSAVYLCASSLGNSDFYEQYFGPGTRLTVT.

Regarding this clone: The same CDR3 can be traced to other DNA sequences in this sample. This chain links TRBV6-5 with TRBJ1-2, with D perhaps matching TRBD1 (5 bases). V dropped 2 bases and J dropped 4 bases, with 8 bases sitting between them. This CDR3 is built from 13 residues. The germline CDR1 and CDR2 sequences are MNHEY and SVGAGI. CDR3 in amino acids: CASSYQGGYGYTF. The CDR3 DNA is TGTGCCAGCAGTTACCAGGGAGGCTATGGCTACACCTTC.

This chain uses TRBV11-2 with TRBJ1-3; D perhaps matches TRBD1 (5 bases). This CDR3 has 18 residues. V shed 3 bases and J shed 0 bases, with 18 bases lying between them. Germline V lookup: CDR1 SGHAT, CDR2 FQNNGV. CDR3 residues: CASSLIGTVTYSGNTIYF. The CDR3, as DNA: TGTGCCAGCAGCTTGATAGGGACGGTGACTTACTCTGGAAACACCATATATTTT.

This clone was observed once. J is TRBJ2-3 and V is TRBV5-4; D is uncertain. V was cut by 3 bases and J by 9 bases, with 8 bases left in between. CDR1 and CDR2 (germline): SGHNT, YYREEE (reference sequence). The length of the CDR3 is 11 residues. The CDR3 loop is CASSSTNTQYF. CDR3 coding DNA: TGTGCCAGCAGCTCTACTAACACGCAGTATTTT. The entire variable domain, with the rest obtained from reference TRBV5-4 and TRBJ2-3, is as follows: ETGVTQSPTHLIKTRGQQVTLRCSSQSGHNTVSWYQQALGQGPQFIFQYYREEENGRGNFPPRFSGLQFPNYSSELNVNALELDDSALYLCASSSTNTQYFGPGTRLTVL.

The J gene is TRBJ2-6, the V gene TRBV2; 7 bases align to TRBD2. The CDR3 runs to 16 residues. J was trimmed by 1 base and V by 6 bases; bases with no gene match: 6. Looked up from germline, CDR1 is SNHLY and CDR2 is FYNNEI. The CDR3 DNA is TGTGCCAGCAGACAGTACGGGGGGTCTGGGGCCAACGTCCTGACTTTC. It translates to CASRQYGGSGANVLTF.

CDR3 amino acids: CASSVGGGLDTYNEQFF. Here the CDR3 DNA reads TGTGCCAGCAGCGTAGGAGGGGGACTAGACACCTACAATGAGCAGTTCTTC. The chain combines TRBV9 with TRBJ2-1; 8 bases align to TRBD2. Germline loops: CDR1 SGDLS, CDR2 YYNGEE. V lost 0 bases to trimming and J lost 2 bases; unmatched junction nucleotides: 7. The length of the CDR3 is 17 residues.

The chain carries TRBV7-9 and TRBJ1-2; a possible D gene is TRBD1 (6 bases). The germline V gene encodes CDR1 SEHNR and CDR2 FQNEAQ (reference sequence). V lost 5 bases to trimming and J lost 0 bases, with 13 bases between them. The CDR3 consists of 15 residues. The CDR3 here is CASSEGDRANYGYTF. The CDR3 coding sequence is TGTGCCAGCAGCGAGGGGGACCGAGCTAACTATGGCTACACCTTC.

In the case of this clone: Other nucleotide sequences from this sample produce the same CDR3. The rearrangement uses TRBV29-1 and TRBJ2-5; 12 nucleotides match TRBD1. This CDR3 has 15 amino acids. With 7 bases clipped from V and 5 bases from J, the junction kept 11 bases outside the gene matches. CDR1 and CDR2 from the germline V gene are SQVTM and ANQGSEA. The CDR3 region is CSASGTGGEWETQYF. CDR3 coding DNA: TGCAGCGCTTCCGGGACAGGGGGCGAATGGGAGACCCAGTACTTC.

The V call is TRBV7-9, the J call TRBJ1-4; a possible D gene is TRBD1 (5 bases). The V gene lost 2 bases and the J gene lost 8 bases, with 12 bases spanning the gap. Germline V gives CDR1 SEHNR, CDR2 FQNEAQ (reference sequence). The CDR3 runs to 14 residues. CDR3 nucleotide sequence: TGTGCCAGCAGCTTATGGGGCGAGGGCGAAAAACTGTTTTTT. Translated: CASSLWGEGEKLFF.

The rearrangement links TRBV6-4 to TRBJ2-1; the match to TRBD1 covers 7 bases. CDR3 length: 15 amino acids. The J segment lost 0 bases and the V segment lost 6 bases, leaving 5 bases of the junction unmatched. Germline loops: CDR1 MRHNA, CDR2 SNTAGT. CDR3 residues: CASSLTGISYNEQFF. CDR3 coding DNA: TGTGCCAGCAGCTTGACAGGGATCTCCTACAATGAGCAGTTCTTC.

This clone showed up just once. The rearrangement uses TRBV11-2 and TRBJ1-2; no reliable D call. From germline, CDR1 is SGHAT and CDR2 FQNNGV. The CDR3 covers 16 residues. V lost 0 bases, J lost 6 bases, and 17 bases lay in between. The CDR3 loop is CASSLDLWRPVHGYTF. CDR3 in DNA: TGTGCCAGCAGCTTAGATTTGTGGAGGCCTGTACATGGCTACACCTTC.

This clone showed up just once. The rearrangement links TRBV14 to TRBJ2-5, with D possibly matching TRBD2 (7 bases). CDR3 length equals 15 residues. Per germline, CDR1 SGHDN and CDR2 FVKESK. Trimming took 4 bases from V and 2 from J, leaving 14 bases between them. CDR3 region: CASSLRGAPQETQYF. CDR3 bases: TGTGCCAGCAGCCTCCGGGGGGCGCCTCAAGAGACCCAGTACTTC.